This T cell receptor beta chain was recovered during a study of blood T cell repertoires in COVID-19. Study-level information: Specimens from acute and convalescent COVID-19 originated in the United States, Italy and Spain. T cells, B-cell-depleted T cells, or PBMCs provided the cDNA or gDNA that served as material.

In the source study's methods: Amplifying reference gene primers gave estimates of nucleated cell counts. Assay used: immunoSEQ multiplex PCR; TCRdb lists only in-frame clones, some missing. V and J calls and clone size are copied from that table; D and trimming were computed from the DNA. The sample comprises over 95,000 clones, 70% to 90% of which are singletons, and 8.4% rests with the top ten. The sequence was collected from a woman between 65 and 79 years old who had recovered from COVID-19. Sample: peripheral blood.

The CDR3 spells CASSYLTGGPYEQYF. CDR3 bases: TGTGCCAGCAGTTACTTGACAGGGGGTCCCTACGAGCAGTACTTC. The V gene is TRBV6-5, the J gene TRBJ2-7; 9 bases match TRBD1. CDR3 size: 15 residues. Trimming removed 1 base from V and 2 bases from J; junction bases left unmatched: 3. Germline V gene lookup returns CDR1 MNHEY and CDR2 SVGAGI.